What follows is one T cell receptor beta chain and its context. Its antigen is not yet known. No qualities accompany the bases; no much larger clone lies one base away. These data belong to a study of blood T cell repertoires in COVID-19 (dated by TCRdb to 2020 to 2021). Turning to the overall study: The collaborator samples originated in the United States, Italy and Spain and spanned the acute and convalescent phases of COVID-19. Sample metadata almost always included a de-identified subject ID, COVID-19 status, age in years and sex. A freely available public database, intended as a resource for researchers studying the immune response to SARS-CoV-2, is where the repertoires were released. The samples were drawn from the first 160 participants of the ongoing ImmuneRACE study and from 1,254 subjects provided by 6 global collaborators. The dataset comprised deeply sampled blood TCRbeta repertoires from subjects exposed to, actively infected with, or recovered from COVID-19. The prospective study material was composed of cDNA or gDNA derived from T cells, B-cell-depleted T cells, or PBMCs. Where HLA class I and class II types were available, the types were taken from metadata supplied by the sample provider, not from assay-based typing. Study-level results and caveats: The amount of clinical and demographic metadata varied by source and participant and was provided uncurated.

TCRbeta CDR3 regions were amplified from genomic DNA using the immunoSEQ Assay, a bias-controlled multiplex PCR. In the paper's pipeline: Within the assay, amplification of reference gene primers was used to estimate how many nucleated cells each sample contained. To quantify the absolute abundance of each unique TCRbeta CDR3 rearrangement, sequence reads were collapsed and filtered. Productive Simpson clonality was computed per sample as the square root of Simpson's diversity index over productive rearrangements. The table was pulled from immuneACCESS by TCRdb, which kept in-frame rearrangements only. Such tables lose some clones; where checked, under half of the loss comes from unresolved V genes, and the rest has no known cause. V and J calls and clone size are given by that table; D and trimming were obtained from the DNA. This sample comprises about 200,000 clones, around 86% of them detected only once. Together, the top ten hold approximately 6.7% of the sample.

Collaborating institutions collected whole blood in K2EDTA tubes following their own protocols. Collaborator samples were shipped for TCRbeta analysis as frozen whole blood, isolated PBMCs, or DNA extracted from either sample type. The CDR3 covers 17 residues, taking in both the cysteine and the phenylalanine. Only CDR3 DNA is held: 51 bases, read in frame from base 1. CDR1 and CDR2 are read off the germline V gene as MGHRA and YSYEKL. Compared with germline, V lacks 1 base and J lacks 2 bases; bases without a gene match: 9. Sequencing was performed on peripheral blood. The rearrangement combines TRBV4-1 with TRBJ2-5; 8 junctional bases match TRBD1. This sequence originates from a man aged 40-49 years with acute or convalescent COVID-19. The CDR3 here reads CASSQGSGGSAQETQYF. At the DNA level, the sequence is TGCGCCAGCAGCCAAGGATCAGGGGGCTCGGCACAAGAGACCCAGTACTTC.